The 5 T cell receptor beta chains listed next were all sequenced from one sample in a study of T cell responses to AZD1222 COVID-19 vaccine. This table comes from immunoSEQ multiplex PCR, and its TCRdb copy is limited to in-frame clones, with some not included. This table holds 150,000 or so clones, approximately 94% found once. This specimen consisted of peripheral blood, obtained on day 0 of AZD1222 vaccination. The receptors come from an adult in good health.

The V gene is TRBV19, the J gene TRBJ1-5; 7 bases are a match to TRBD1. The CDR3 totals 15 residues. V lost 6 bases to trimming and J lost 2 bases; unmatched junction nucleotides: 7. CDR1 and CDR2 from the germline V gene are LNHDA and SQIVND (reference sequence). The CDR3 nucleotides read TGTGCCAGTAGAGCCGACAGGGTCGGCAATCAGCCCCAGCATTTT. Residues: CASRADRVGNQPQHF.

Only one count was recorded for this clone. The chain combines TRBV14 with TRBJ1-2, with 8 bases fitting TRBD1. Germline V gene sequence: CDR1 SGHDN, CDR2 FVKESK. This CDR3 contains 15 residues. V shed 3 bases and J 4 bases; nucleotides not matched to a gene: 7. As DNA, the CDR3 is TGTGCCAGCAGCCACCCCGGGACAGGACCCTATGGCTACACCTTC. This sequence encodes CASSHPGTGPYGYTF. The variable domain in full, completed from reference TRBV14 and TRBJ1-2, reads EAGVTQFPSHSVIEKGQTVTLRCDPISGHDNLYWYRRVMGKEIKFLLHFVKESKQDESGMPNNRFLAERTGGTYSTLKVQPAELEDSGVYFCASSHPGTGPYGYTFGSGTRLTVV.

This chain uses TRBV28 with TRBJ1-1, with D maybe TRBD1 (6 bases). V lost 6 bases and J lost 2, with 13 bases in between. CDR1 is MDHEN, CDR2 SYDVKM, per germline. This CDR3 contains 14 residues. Written as DNA, the CDR3 is TGTGCCAGCAGCACTGGGGGGGCCAACACTGAAGCTTTCTTT. This translates into CASSTGGANTEAFF.

The rearrangement uses TRBV7-2 and TRBJ2-7; D remains ambiguous. Trimming took 2 bases from V and 3 from J, leaving 8 bases between them. The CDR3 extends over 13 amino acids. CDR1 SGHTA and CDR2 FQGNSA come from the germline V gene. CDR3 coding DNA: TGTGCCAGCAGCTTAATAAGAGGCTACGAGCAGTACTTC. As protein: CASSLIRGYEQYF.

The chain uses TRBV5-1 and TRBJ2-3, with 7 bases fitting TRBD1. The CDR3 runs 14 residues. V shed 7 bases and J 2 bases; nucleotides not matched to a gene: 7. Germline values: CDR1 SGHRS, CDR2 YFSETQ. CDR3 coding DNA: TGCGCCAGCGCCCGGGACAGCCACACAGATACGCAGTATTTT. Translating it yields CASARDSHTDTQYF.